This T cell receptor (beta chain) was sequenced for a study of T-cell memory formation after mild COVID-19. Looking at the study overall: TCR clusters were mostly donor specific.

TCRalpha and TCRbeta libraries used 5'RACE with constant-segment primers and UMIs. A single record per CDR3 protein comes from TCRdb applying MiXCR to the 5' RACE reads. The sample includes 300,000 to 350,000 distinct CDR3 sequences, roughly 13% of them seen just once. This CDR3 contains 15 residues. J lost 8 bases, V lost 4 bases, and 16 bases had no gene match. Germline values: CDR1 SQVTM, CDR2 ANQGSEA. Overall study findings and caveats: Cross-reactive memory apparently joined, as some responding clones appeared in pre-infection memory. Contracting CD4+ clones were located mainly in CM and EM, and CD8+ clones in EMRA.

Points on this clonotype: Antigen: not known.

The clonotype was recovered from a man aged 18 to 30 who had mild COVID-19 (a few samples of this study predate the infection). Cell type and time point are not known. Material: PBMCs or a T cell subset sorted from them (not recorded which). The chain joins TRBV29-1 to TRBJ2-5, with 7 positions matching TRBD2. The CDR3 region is CSVGERLALYATQYF. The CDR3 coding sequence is TGCAGCGTTGGGGAGAGACTAGCCCTATATGCTACCCAGTACTTC.